One sample yielded the 30 T cell receptor beta chains listed below, sequenced in a study of cytomegalovirus exposure and HLA in healthy donors. PCR employed 60 Vbeta and 13 Jbeta primers. Profiled with immunoSEQ multiplex PCR; TCRdb holds only in-frame clones, not every one. The table lists around 100,000 clones, roughly 83% of them singletons. The sequenced sample consisted of PBMCs. The origin of the receptors is a woman aged 18-30 years in good health and CMV-seropositive.

The gene calls are TRBV5-1 and TRBJ1-1; the match to TRBD1 covers 8 bases. Germline V lookup: CDR1 SGHRS, CDR2 YFSETQ. The CDR3 is 13 residues long. J lost 4 bases, V lost 3 bases, and 2 bases had no gene match. The CDR3 loop reads CASSSTGVTEAFF. The CDR3 DNA reads as TGCGCCAGCAGCTCGACAGGGGTCACTGAAGCTTTCTTT.

The chain couples TRBV4-1 to TRBJ2-1, with 7 bases aligning to TRBD2. Germline values: CDR1 MGHRA, CDR2 YSYEKL. After removal of 2 bases from V and 2 bases from J, the junction contained 0 bases not matched to a gene. CDR3 size: 14 residues. In DNA, the CDR3 is TGCGCCAGCAGCCAAACTAGCGCCTACAATGAGCAGTTCTTC. Residues: CASSQTSAYNEQFF.

This chain links TRBV6-1 with TRBJ1-2; a possible D gene is TRBD1 (6 bases). Trimming cost V 6 bases and J 7 bases, with 12 bases left between them. Looked up from germline, CDR1 is MNHNS and CDR2 is SASEGT. There are 12 residues in the CDR3. CDR3 loop: CASRGGGGGYTF. For the CDR3, the DNA is TGTGCCAGCAGGGGAGGGGGGGGTGGCTACACCTTC.

In its sample, this clone was seen once. The chain couples TRBV13 to TRBJ1-2; TRBD1 agrees at 7 bases. This CDR3 has 18 residues. CDR1 PRHDT and CDR2 FYEKMQ come from the germline V gene (reference sequence). V lost 4 bases, J lost 2 bases, and 16 bases stayed unmatched. The CDR3 loop is CASSSERDRVRGNYGYTF. The CDR3 bases are TGTGCCAGCAGCTCCGAACGGGACCGAGTCAGGGGGAACTATGGCTACACCTTC.

This rearrangement joins TRBV30 to TRBJ2-7, with TRBD1 as a possible D gene (6 bases). The CDR3 length is 13 residues. CDR1 GTSNPN and CDR2 SVGIG come from the germline V gene (reference sequence). V was pared by 2 bases and J by 0 bases, with 8 bases between. The CDR3, as DNA: TGTGCCTGGAGTATGGACAGCTCCTACGAGCAGTACTTC. Amino acids: CAWSMDSSYEQYF.

The V gene is TRBV4-2, the J gene TRBJ2-1, with D maybe TRBD2 (6 bases). V was trimmed by 1 base and J by 4 bases, leaving 17 bases between them. CDR1 and CDR2 from the germline V gene are LGHNA and YNFKEQ. CDR3 length equals 17 residues. CDR3 sequence reads: CASSQGWTREGYNEQFF. The CDR3 nucleotides are TGTGCCAGCAGCCAAGGTTGGACGCGGGAAGGGTACAATGAGCAGTTCTTC.

In its sample, this clone was seen once. The genes are TRBV4-1 and TRBJ1-1; 7 nucleotides match TRBD1. CDR1 is MGHRA and CDR2 is YSYEKL in the germline V gene. The V and J ends lost 1 base and 5 bases, in that order; junction bases with no gene match: 16. This CDR3 is 18 amino acids long. The CDR3 spells CASSQGPKPTGFGTEAFF. The CDR3 nucleotides are TGCGCCAGCAGCCAAGGGCCGAAACCGACAGGGTTTGGAACTGAAGCTTTCTTT.

This chain connects TRBV27 to TRBJ1-4, with a weak D call TRBD1 (5 bases). This CDR3 contains 15 residues. Germline CDR1 is MNHEY and CDR2 is SMNVEV (reference sequence). Trimming took 7 bases from V and 4 from J, leaving 16 bases between them. The CDR3 DNA follows: TGTGCCAGCACCACAAAACGGGGGGTTAATGAAAAACTGTTTTTT. Its protein product is CASTTKRGVNEKLFF.

The chain carries TRBV2 and TRBJ1-1; D might be TRBD1 (6 bases). The CDR3 covers 15 residues. CDR1 and CDR2 (germline): SNHLY, FYNNEI. V was shortened by 4 bases and J by 0 bases, with 12 bases between the two germline ends. CDR3 residues: CASSGRGAMNTEAFF. CDR3 bases: TGTGCCAGCAGTGGTCGGGGGGCCATGAACACTGAAGCTTTCTTT.

The chain couples TRBV5-8 to TRBJ2-6; D is unclear. This CDR3 is 16 amino acids long. Trimming took 3 bases from V and 1 from J, leaving 11 bases between them. The V gene's germline CDR1 is SGHTS and CDR2 YDEGEE. CDR3 region: CASSYYSVSGANVLTF. The CDR3 region has the DNA TGTGCCAGCAGCTATTACTCGGTTTCTGGGGCCAACGTCCTGACTTTC. The variable domain in full, with the rest retrieved from reference TRBV5-8 and TRBJ2-6, is EAGVTQSPTHLIKTRGQQATLRCSPISGHTSVYWYQQALGLGLQFLLWYDEGEERNRGNFPPRFSGRQFPNYSSELNVNALELEDSALYLCASSYYSVSGANVLTFGAGSRLTVL.

This chain joins TRBV7-3 and TRBJ2-1; 7 positions agree with TRBD2. Germline assignment: CDR1 SGHTA and CDR2 FQGTGA. CDR3 size: 16 residues. The V and J ends lost 2 bases and 6 bases, in that order; junction bases with no gene match: 10. The CDR3 spells CASSLRLAPWSNEQFF. CDR3 nucleotide sequence: TGTGCCAGCAGCTTACGACTAGCTCCGTGGAGCAATGAGCAGTTCTTC.

This clone came up once. V usage is TRBV5-1 and J usage is TRBJ2-5; tentative D call: TRBD2 (5 bases). Germline V gene lookup returns CDR1 SGHRS and CDR2 YFSETQ. There are 14 residues in the CDR3. The ends were cut back, 4 bases at V and 1 base at J, with 11 bases in the middle. In DNA form, the CDR3 reads TGCGCCAGCAGCGAGGAAGGACTCCAAGAGACCCAGTACTTC. Its protein is CASSEEGLQETQYF. The whole variable domain, remainder taken from reference TRBV5-1 and TRBJ2-5, is KAGVTQTPRYLIKTRGQQVTLSCSPISGHRSVSWYQQTPGQGLQFLFEYFSETQRNKGNFPGRFSGRQFSNSRSEMNVSTLELGDSALYLCASSEEGLQETQYFGPGTRLLVL.

V gene TRBV19 combines with J gene TRBJ2-7; TRBD2 matches at 10 bases. The CDR3 has 14 amino acids. The germline CDR1 and CDR2 sequences are LNHDA and SQIVND (reference sequence). The ends lost 7 bases at V and 0 bases at J; junction bases unmatched: 3. CDR3 amino acids: CASKASGSSYEQYF. In DNA, the CDR3 is TGTGCCAGTAAGGCTAGCGGGAGCTCCTACGAGCAGTACTTC.

This clone was counted only a few times. This sequence joins TRBV29-1 and TRBJ2-7; D is perhaps TRBD1 (6 bases). This CDR3 has 11 residues. Germline-derived CDR1 and CDR2 are SQVTM and ANQGSEA. With 7 bases removed from V and 6 bases from J, the gap between germline ends came to 13 bases. Here the CDR3 reads CSAGRRGEQYF. The CDR3 nucleotides are TGCAGCGCGGGGCGCAGGGGCGAGCAGTACTTC.

V is TRBV6-5 and J is TRBJ1-5; D possibly corresponds to TRBD1 (5 bases). The V end lost 6 bases, the J end lost 3 bases, and 9 bases lay between the germline ends. Germline CDR1 is MNHEY and CDR2 is SVGAGI. This CDR3 is 13 amino acids long. The CDR3 protein is CASRDRPNQPQHF. The CDR3 nucleotides read TGTGCCAGCAGAGACAGACCCAATCAGCCCCAGCATTTT.

The J gene is TRBJ1-2, the V gene TRBV7-9; 8 bases match TRBD1. The CDR3 is 13 amino acids. With V trimmed by 5 bases and J by 6 bases, 5 bases remained unmatched. Germline V gene data show CDR1 as SEHNR and CDR2 as FQNEAQ (reference sequence). The chain's CDR3 is CASSLQGANGYTF. CDR3 in DNA: TGTGCCAGCAGCCTGCAGGGGGCGAATGGCTACACCTTC.

The chain combines TRBV11-3 with TRBJ1-1, with D unresolved. Germline V gives CDR1 SGHNT, CDR2 YENEEA. The V end was cut by 4 bases, the J end by 3 bases, with 12 bases between. The CDR3 contains 14 residues. The DNA of the CDR3 is TGTGCCAGCAGCTCCCGAAGAGGGCACACTGAAGCTTTCTTT. Its translation is CASSSRRGHTEAFF.

The chain has TRBV13 and TRBJ2-7; tentative D call: TRBD2 (5 bases). V lost 6 bases and J lost 5, with 17 bases in between. Germline V gene lookup returns CDR1 PRHDT and CDR2 FYEKMQ (reference sequence). The CDR3 totals 14 residues. CDR3 sequence: CASRLGSPSHEQYF. DNA for the CDR3: TGTGCCAGCAGACTAGGGTCCCCAAGCCACGAGCAGTACTTC.

The genes are TRBV28 and TRBJ1-2, with D maybe TRBD1 (5 bases). Germline assignment: CDR1 MDHEN and CDR2 SYDVKM. The CDR3 covers 13 residues. V was shortened by 3 bases and J by 7 bases, with 12 bases between the two germline ends. The CDR3 nucleotides read TGTGCCAGCAGTTTGGAGGGGTTGGGTGGCTACACCTTC. Translation: CASSLEGLGGYTF.

The CDR3 protein is CASRLRGASGDEQFF. The CDR3 region has the DNA TGTGCCAGCAGGCTCAGGGGGGCATCAGGCGATGAGCAGTTCTTC. The rearrangement uses TRBV4-2 and TRBJ2-1, with TRBD1 as a possible D gene (7 bases). This CDR3 region has 15 residues. Looked up from germline, CDR1 is LGHNA and CDR2 is YNFKEQ. V lost 6 bases to trimming and J lost 8 bases, with 20 bases between them.

This chain links TRBV5-1 with TRBJ2-1; a weak D match, TRBD2 (6 bases). The CDR3 has 12 residues. The germline V gene encodes CDR1 SGHRS and CDR2 YFSETQ. V was pared by 3 bases and J by 9 bases, with 10 bases between. The CDR3 DNA is TGCGCCAGCAGCTGGGACTTTACTGAGCAGTTCTTC. This gives the protein CASSWDFTEQFF. Full variable domain (missing parts from reference TRBV5-1 and TRBJ2-1): KAGVTQTPRYLIKTRGQQVTLSCSPISGHRSVSWYQQTPGQGLQFLFEYFSETQRNKGNFPGRFSGRQFSNSRSEMNVSTLELGDSALYLCASSWDFTEQFFGPGTRLTVL.

J is TRBJ2-3 and V is TRBV6-5; D may be TRBD1 (6 bases). CDR1 and CDR2 from the germline V gene are MNHEY and SVGAGI. V lost 0 bases to trimming and J lost 2 bases, with 9 bases between them. The CDR3 spans 15 residues. The CDR3 is CASSYSSGDTDTQYF. The CDR3 DNA is TGTGCCAGCAGTTACTCGTCAGGGGACACAGATACGCAGTATTTT.

This chain links TRBV14 with TRBJ1-4; D gene uncertain. CDR1 is SGHDN and CDR2 is FVKESK in the germline V gene. This CDR3 region has 16 residues. V was clipped by 0 bases and J by 5 bases, with 13 bases between them. For the CDR3, the DNA is TGTGCCAGCAGCCAAGACTCTTACGGAGGGAATGAAAAACTGTTTTTT. It specifies CASSQDSYGGNEKLFF. Variable domain in full (rest from reference TRBV14 and TRBJ1-4): EAGVTQFPSHSVIEKGQTVTLRCDPISGHDNLYWYRRVMGKEIKFLLHFVKESKQDESGMPNNRFLAERTGGTYSTLKVQPAELEDSGVYFCASSQDSYGGNEKLFFGSGTQLSVL.

The chain employs TRBV11-2 and TRBJ2-1; 10 nucleotides line up with TRBD2. CDR3 length equals 15 residues. V dropped 1 base and J dropped 9; count of bases not matched to a gene: 6. The germline CDR1 and CDR2 sequences are SGHAT and FQNNGV. For the CDR3, the DNA is TGTGCCAGCAGCTTAGTCCTAGCGGGAGAAACTGAGCAGTTCTTC. As protein: CASSLVLAGETEQFF. The entire variable domain, with the rest obtained from reference TRBV11-2 and TRBJ2-1, is as follows: EAGVAQSPRYKIIEKRQSVAFWCNPISGHATLYWYQQILGQGPKLLIQFQNNGVVDDSQLPKDRFSAERLKGVDSTLKIQPAKLEDSAVYLCASSLVLAGETEQFFGPGTRLTVL.

J is TRBJ2-5 and V is TRBV19; D is perhaps TRBD1 (6 bases). The CDR3 is made up of 13 amino acids. The germline V and J ends were trimmed by 7 bases and 4 bases, with 13 bases remaining between them. The germline V gene has CDR1 LNHDA and CDR2 SQIVND (reference sequence). Here the CDR3 DNA reads TGTGCCAGTAAAACAGGGAAGTCAGAGACCCAGTACTTC. This encodes CASKTGKSETQYF.

This rearrangement joins TRBV6-1 to TRBJ2-3; D possibly corresponds to TRBD2 (6 bases). V lost 2 bases to trimming and J lost 4 bases, with 13 bases between them. This CDR3 contains 15 residues. The germline V gene encodes CDR1 MNHNS and CDR2 SASEGT. CDR3 coding DNA: TGTGCCAGCAGTGAAAGGGACTGGAAGCCAGATACGCAGTATTTT. It codes for CASSERDWKPDTQYF.

As DNA, the CDR3 is TGCGCCAGCAACCCCTTGACAGGAGACTATGGCTACACCTTC. It encodes CASNPLTGDYGYTF. This rearrangement joins TRBV5-1 to TRBJ1-2; D perhaps matches TRBD1 (6 bases). Per the germline V gene, CDR1 is SGHRS and CDR2 is YFSETQ. The CDR3 runs 14 residues. The ends were cut back, 6 bases at V and 3 bases at J, with 15 bases in the middle.

This chain connects TRBV4-1 to TRBJ2-5, with a possible D match to TRBD2 (6 bases). The CDR3 covers 16 residues. The germline gives CDR1 MGHRA, CDR2 YSYEKL. V was shortened by 1 base and J by 0 bases, with 12 bases between the two germline ends. The CDR3 DNA reads as TGCGCCAGCAGCCAAGTAGTGGCGGGGTACCAAGAGACCCAGTACTTC. Its translation is CASSQVVAGYQETQYF.

The J gene is TRBJ2-6, the V gene TRBV7-3; D is ambiguous. The CDR3 is 15 amino acids. V dropped 2 bases and J dropped 2 bases, with 7 bases sitting between them. Germline assignment: CDR1 SGHTA and CDR2 FQGTGA. The CDR3 bases are TGTGCCAGCAGCTTAGGTCCAGCTGGGGCCAACGTCCTGACTTTC. This translates into CASSLGPAGANVLTF.

This chain connects TRBV19 to TRBJ2-3; tentatively, D is TRBD2 (5 bases). Germline CDR1 is LNHDA and CDR2 is SQIVND (reference sequence). Trimming shortened V by 1 base and J by 5 bases, and 13 bases separated the two germline ends. The CDR3 is 15 residues long. CDR3 in DNA: TGTGCCAGTAGTATAGGGGCCGATGGACTAGATACGCAGTATTTT. Residues: CASSIGADGLDTQYF.